This is a list of T cell receptor beta chains from one sample in a study of neoadjuvant anti-PD-1 for oral cavity cancer. Libraries were prepared by immunoSEQ multiplex PCR; TCRdb keeps only in-frame clonotypes and omits some of them. This sample yields 25,000 or so clones, of which about 26% are seen a single time; about 17% belongs to the top ten. The sample consisted of tumor tissue, taken after nivolumab (anti-PD-1) treatment. The receptor set was obtained from a person aged 35-79 years with oral cavity squamous cell carcinoma. Each CDR3 is given with its conserved first and last residue. D genes are given only for firm matches. Where a row states a size, it is once, few, many or the class of an expanded clone; other rows omit it.

TRBD1 TRBJ2-7 few TRBV15 CATSRQGASEQYF TGTGCCACCAGCAGACAGGGGGCGAGCGAGCAGTACTTC
NA TRBJ1-4 NA TRBV9 CASSPLQEKLFF TGTGCCAGCAGCCCCCTTCAAGAAAAACTGTTTTTT
NA TRBJ2-7 few TRBV9 CASSVGGELYEQYF TGTGCCAGCAGCGTAGGAGGGGAGTTATACGAGCAGTACTTC
NA TRBJ1-1 few TRBV5-1 CASGLGNTEAFF TGCGCCAGCGGATTAGGGAACACTGAAGCTTTCTTT
NA TRBJ2-2 few TRBV2 CASSGTSTGELFF TGTGCCAGCAGTGGAACTTCCACCGGGGAGCTGTTTTTT
TRBD2 TRBJ2-2 few TRBV7-7 CASSRLAGNTGELFF TGTGCCAGCAGTAGACTAGCGGGAAACACCGGGGAGCTGTTTTTT
TRBD1 TRBJ2-2 NA TRBV6-1 CASTHRGQAGELFF TGTGCCAGCACCCACAGGGGGCAGGCCGGGGAGCTGTTTTTT
NA TRBJ2-7 NA TRBV12-5 CASGRDGSSYEQYF TGTGCTAGTGGTAGGGACGGGAGCTCCTACGAGCAGTACTTC
NA TRBJ2-3 NA TRBV5-1 CASSLRGSGSADTQYF TGCGCCAGCAGCTTGCGAGGGAGCGGTAGCGCAGATACGCAGTATTTT
NA TRBJ1-2 NA TRBV2 CASSLLSSGYTF TGTGCCAGCAGTCTGCTCTCTAGCGGCTACACCTTC
TRBD1 TRBJ2-1 NA TRBV11-2 CASSTQGDYNEQFF TGTGCCAGCTCAACACAGGGGGATTACAATGAGCAGTTCTTC
NA TRBJ2-3 few TRBV29-1 CSVRGQADTQYF TGCAGCGTTAGGGGTCAGGCGGATACGCAGTATTTT
NA TRBJ1-2 many TRBV25-1 CASSERAYGYTF TGTGCCAGCAGTGAAAGGGCCTATGGCTACACCTTC
NA TRBJ1-1 few TRBV27 CASSLRGNTEAFF TGTGCCAGCAGTTTGAGAGGGAACACTGAAGCTTTCTTT
NA TRBJ1-3 NA TRBV7-9 CASSPLRLGNTIYF TGTGCCAGCAGCCCACTGCGGCTCGGAAACACCATATATTTT
TRBD2 TRBJ2-1 few TRBV19 CATRPTSVANEQFF TGTGCCACCCGCCCGACTAGCGTCGCCAATGAGCAGTTCTTC
NA TRBJ1-5 few TRBV18 CASSPQGSGNQPQHF TGTGCCAGCTCACCCCAGGGTTCGGGCAATCAGCCCCAGCATTTT